The 9 T cell receptor beta chains in this list originate from one sample, sequenced in a study of cytomegalovirus exposure and HLA in healthy donors. With 60 Vbeta and 13 Jbeta primers, the PCR was carried out. Sequenced by immunoSEQ multiplex PCR; TCRdb stores in-frame clones only, minus some. The table includes 170,000 or so clones, around 80% detected once. Sequences were obtained from PBMCs. The receptor source for this set is a woman aged 45-59 years in good health and CMV-seropositive.

This clone was recorded a few times. The rearrangement uses TRBV4-1 and TRBJ2-7, with 8 bases lining up with TRBD1. With 3 bases clipped from V and 4 bases from J, the junction kept 11 bases outside the gene matches. The CDR3 sequence is 16 residues long. Germline V CDR1 and CDR2: MGHRA, YSYEKL. CDR3 sequence (DNA): TGCGCCAGCAGCCACCCTGACAGGGGCTTTGTGTACGAGCAGTACTTC. This encodes CASSHPDRGFVYEQYF.

With respect to this clone: At one of its ends the junction is not consistent with the germline gene, which may arise from a read error. The rearrangement joins TRBV7-2 to TRBJ2-7, with a possible D match to TRBD2 (5 bases). This CDR3 spans 11 amino acids. Germline V gene lookup returns CDR1 SGHTA and CDR2 FQGNSA. The CDR3 loop reads CASSAGPLINF. CDR3 DNA sequence: TGTGCCAGCAGCGCGGGCCCACTTATTAACTTC.

As to this clone: The junction differs from germline at one of its ends, possibly a read error. The J gene is TRBJ2-7, the V gene TRBV7-9; 7 bases line up with TRBD1. CDR1 is SEHNR and CDR2 is FQNEAQ in the germline V gene (reference sequence). CDR3 length: 14 amino acids. The CDR3 loop reads CSSSADRALYEQYF. Written as DNA, the CDR3 is TGTTCCAGCAGCGCCGACAGGGCTCTCTACGAGCAGTACTTC.

This clone was seen a few times. This chain joins TRBV18 and TRBJ1-1, with 7 bases lining up with TRBD1. CDR3 length: 13 amino acids. V lost 1 base and J lost 6; bases outside the gene matches: 2. Germline CDR1 and CDR2: KGHSH and LQKENI. CDR3 amino acids: CASSPQTGPEAFF. The CDR3 region has the DNA TGTGCCAGCTCACCACAGACAGGGCCTGAAGCTTTCTTT.

The V gene is TRBV28, the J gene TRBJ1-2; 12 positions match TRBD1. Germline assignment: CDR1 MDHEN and CDR2 SYDVKM. CDR3 size: 18 residues. V shed 3 bases and J 7 bases; nucleotides not matched to a gene: 15. For the CDR3, the DNA is TGTGCCAGCAGTTTGATTTTGGGACAGGGGGCGCGATTTCGTGGCTACACCTTC. Translating gives CASSLILGQGARFRGYTF.

The V call is TRBV7-9, the J call TRBJ2-1; 11 nucleotides align to TRBD1. V was pared by 1 base and J by 7 bases, with 3 bases of the junction left unmatched. The CDR3 is 15 amino acids. Germline values: CDR1 SEHNR, CDR2 FQNEAQ (reference sequence). The CDR3 coding sequence is TGTGCCAGCAGCTTAGGGGACAGGGGGTGGAATGAGCAGTTCTTC. This sequence encodes CASSLGDRGWNEQFF.

The chain recombines TRBV5-1 with TRBJ1-4; TRBD1 matches 9 bases. J was trimmed by 13 bases and V by 3 bases; bases with no gene match: 10. CDR1 is SGHRS and CDR2 is YFSETQ in the germline V gene. This CDR3 is 14 amino acids long. The CDR3 is CASSSLQGAGRLFF. CDR3 coding DNA: TGCGCCAGCAGCTCTCTACAGGGGGCTGGGAGACTGTTTTTT. Variable domain in full (rest from reference TRBV5-1 and TRBJ1-4): KAGVTQTPRYLIKTRGQQVTLSCSPISGHRSVSWYQQTPGQGLQFLFEYFSETQRNKGNFPGRFSGRQFSNSRSEMNVSTLELGDSALYLCASSSLQGAGRLFFGSGTQLSVL.

This clone occurred a few times. This chain joins TRBV5-6 and TRBJ2-7; 8 bases fit TRBD1. CDR1 and CDR2 from the germline V gene are SGHDT and YYEEEE. Germline trimming cut 5 bases from V and 0 bases from J; bases unmatched to any gene: 7. CDR3 size: 15 residues. CDR3 nucleotide sequence: TGTGCCAGCAGGGGGCGGACAGGGAGCTCCTACGAGCAGTACTTC. Amino acid sequence: CASRGRTGSSYEQYF. The whole variable domain, filled in from reference TRBV5-6 and TRBJ2-7, reads DAGVTQSPTHLIKTRGQQVTLRCSPKSGHDTVSWYQQALGQGPQFIFQYYEEEERQRGNFPDRFSGHQFPNYSSELNVNALLLGDSALYLCASRGRTGSSYEQYFGPGTRLTVT.

This chain links TRBV6-5 with TRBJ1-2, with 8 positions matching TRBD1. Germline CDR1 and CDR2: MNHEY and SVGAGI. This CDR3 is built from 13 residues. After removal of 6 bases from V and 4 bases from J, the junction contained 4 bases not matched to a gene. DNA for the CDR3: TGTGCCAGCAGACGGGACAGGCTCTATGGCTACACCTTC. Its translation is CASRRDRLYGYTF.